A single sample gave rise to the 26 T cell receptor beta chains below, sequenced in a study of cytomegalovirus exposure and HLA in healthy donors. The PCR used 60 Vbeta and 13 Jbeta primers. Some clones are missing from TCRdb's copy, which holds only in-frame ones; the method was immunoSEQ multiplex PCR. The table includes about 160,000 clones, just over 70% detected once. Sequencing was performed on PBMCs. Every receptor here comes from a man younger than 35 in good health and CMV-seropositive.

The chain couples TRBV6-1 to TRBJ2-2; D is uncertain. Looked up from germline, CDR1 is MNHNS and CDR2 is SASEGT. CDR3 length: 14 residues. Trimming shortened V by 8 bases and J by 0 bases, and 10 bases separated the two germline ends. The CDR3 protein is CASRVVANTGELFF. The CDR3 DNA sequence: TGTGCCAGCCGCGTAGTTGCGAACACCGGGGAGCTGTTTTTT.

V usage is TRBV28 and J usage is TRBJ1-4; 11 bases fit TRBD1. The CDR3 spans 17 residues. Trimming removed 5 bases from V and 0 bases from J; junction bases left unmatched: 5. The germline CDR1 and CDR2 sequences are MDHEN and SYDVKM. In DNA, the CDR3 is TGTGCCAGCAGTGCAAGGACAGGGGGCTCAACTAATGAAAAACTGTTTTTT. Translated, it gives CASSARTGGSTNEKLFF.

The chain has TRBV19 and TRBJ1-5; 8 bases are shared with TRBD1. This CDR3 region has 16 residues. Germline CDR1 is LNHDA and CDR2 is SQIVND (reference sequence). V lost 5 bases to trimming and J lost 7 bases; unmatched junction nucleotides: 13. The CDR3 loop reads CASSPSWQGALQPQHF. CDR3 in DNA: TGTGCCAGTAGTCCTAGCTGGCAGGGGGCTTTGCAGCCCCAGCATTTT.

This clone is a singleton in its sample. This chain uses TRBV11-2 with TRBJ2-3; D possibly corresponds to TRBD2 (5 bases). The CDR3 sequence is 13 residues long. Germline CDR1 SGHAT, CDR2 FQNNGV. Between the trimmed V and J ends, which lost 5 bases and 11 bases, there was a span of 17 bases. The CDR3 sequence: CASSPLGGAQQYF. CDR3 nucleotides: TGTGCCAGCAGCCCCCTAGGAGGAGCCCAGCAGTATTTT.

The gene calls are TRBV18 and TRBJ2-7; 8 nucleotides agree with TRBD2. CDR3 length: 14 amino acids. Germline lookup yields CDR1 KGHSH and CDR2 LQKENI. With 3 bases clipped from V and 7 bases from J, the junction kept 8 bases outside the gene matches. CDR3 nucleotide sequence: TGTGCCAGCTCACCCTCCGGGAGGGCGGGGGAGCAGTACGTC. It encodes CASSPSGRAGEQYV.

As to this clone: Other DNA sequences in the sample encode the same CDR3. The V and J genes are TRBV7-9 and TRBJ2-3, with 7 bases lining up with TRBD2. The CDR3 loop spans 14 amino acids. Losses at the gene ends were 5 bases for V and 1 base for J; bases not matched to a gene: 3. Per germline, CDR1 SEHNR and CDR2 FQNEAQ (reference sequence). CDR3 bases: TGTGCCAGCAGCCCCACTAGCGGCACAGATACGCAGTATTTT. It encodes CASSPTSGTDTQYF.

Points on this clone: The sample holds other DNA sequences that translate to the same CDR3. The V call is TRBV11-1, the J call TRBJ2-5, with 8 bases lining up with TRBD2. The CDR3 loop spans 15 amino acids. Germline CDR1 reads SGHAT; CDR2 reads FQDESV (reference sequence). Germline trimming cut 5 bases from V and 5 bases from J; bases unmatched to any gene: 10. The CDR3 DNA sequence: TGTGCCAGCAGCCGTTCACGGGGGGGCCGGGAGACCCAGTACTTC. Translated, it gives CASSRSRGGRETQYF. Full variable domain (missing parts from reference TRBV11-1 and TRBJ2-5): EAEVAQSPRYKITEKSQAVAFWCDPISGHATLYWYRQILGQGPELLVQFQDESVVDDSQLPKDRFSAERLKGVDSTLKIQPAELGDSAMYLCASSRSRGGRETQYFGPGTRLLVL.

This clone was counted only a few times. The V and J genes are TRBV19 and TRBJ1-5; D gene ambiguous. Germline CDR1 and CDR2: LNHDA and SQIVND (reference sequence). V lost 1 base and J lost 4, with 5 bases in between. The CDR3 is made up of 13 amino acids. The CDR3 DNA sequence: TGTGCCAGTAGTATAGCAGGTAATCAGCCCCAGCATTTT. Its protein product is CASSIAGNQPQHF.

The rearrangement joins TRBV7-9 to TRBJ2-4, with 9 bases matching TRBD2. CDR3 length equals 14 residues. The germline V gene encodes CDR1 SEHNR and CDR2 FQNEAQ (reference sequence). V was pared by 4 bases and J by 8 bases, with 6 bases of the junction left unmatched. CDR3 sequence reads: CASSSESGRHIQYF. CDR3 DNA sequence: TGTGCCAGCAGCTCCGAAAGCGGGAGGCACATTCAGTACTTC.

V usage is TRBV7-8 and J usage is TRBJ1-4; D not resolved. The germline V and J ends were trimmed by 3 bases and 3 bases, with 8 bases remaining between them. The CDR3 runs to 14 residues. Germline V CDR1 and CDR2: SGHVS, FQNEAQ. CDR3 sequence reads: CASSLYQSNEKLFF. The CDR3 DNA reads as TGTGCCAGCAGCTTGTACCAGTCTAATGAAAAACTGTTTTTT.

This clone has more than one count but fewer than ten. The chain recombines TRBV4-2 with TRBJ2-3; no firm D call. Germline lookup yields CDR1 LGHNA and CDR2 YNFKEQ. The ends were cut back, 1 base at V and 3 bases at J, with 2 bases in the middle. The CDR3 extends over 12 amino acids. The CDR3 protein is CASSQATDTQYF. The DNA for the CDR3 is TGTGCCAGCAGCCAAGCGACAGATACGCAGTATTTT.

This clone was seen only a few times. The rearrangement links TRBV9 to TRBJ1-5; weak D call: TRBD1 (5 bases). Trimming pared 0 bases from V and 4 bases from J, leaving 8 bases between. There are 14 residues in the CDR3. Per germline, CDR1 SGDLS and CDR2 YYNGEE. This CDR3 is CASSVGTLNQPQHF. CDR3 DNA: TGTGCCAGCAGCGTAGGGACACTTAATCAGCCCCAGCATTTT.

This sequence joins TRBV11-3 and TRBJ2-3; 13 bases align to TRBD2. Germline V gives CDR1 SGHNT, CDR2 YENEEA. The J segment lost 4 bases and the V segment lost 5 bases, leaving 12 bases of the junction unmatched. The CDR3 runs to 18 residues. CDR3 loop: CASSPEGTSGIRADTQYF. The CDR3 DNA reads TGTGCCAGCAGCCCCGAAGGGACTAGCGGGATTAGGGCAGATACGCAGTATTTT.

This sequence joins TRBV9 and TRBJ2-2, with D uncertain. The V gene lost 4 bases and the J gene lost 3 bases, with 10 bases spanning the gap. This CDR3 spans 14 amino acids. CDR1 and CDR2 from the germline V gene are SGDLS and YYNGEE. This CDR3 is CASSRSRDTGELFF. In DNA, the CDR3 is TGTGCCAGCAGCCGTTCTCGGGACACCGGGGAGCTGTTTTTT.

This clone was counted a few times. V usage is TRBV5-4 and J usage is TRBJ2-1; 8 bases agree with TRBD2. Germline V CDR1 and CDR2: SGHNT, YYREEE (reference sequence). CDR3 length: 15 amino acids. V shed 0 bases and J 4 bases; nucleotides not matched to a gene: 3. The CDR3 bases are TGTGCCAGCAGCTTGGTAGCGGGGTATTACAATGAGCAGTTCTTC. This encodes CASSLVAGYYNEQFF.

The chain has TRBV13 and TRBJ2-3; the D is unclear. Trimming removed 4 bases at V and 5 bases at J, with 10 bases between. From germline, CDR1 is PRHDT and CDR2 FYEKMQ (reference sequence). The CDR3 runs to 13 residues. The CDR3 protein is CASSSDLEDTQYF. In DNA, the CDR3 is TGTGCCAGCAGCTCAGACCTAGAAGATACGCAGTATTTT.

The chain's CDR3 is CASLPRGSYNSPLHF. In nucleotides, the CDR3 is TGTGCCAGCCTACCCCGGGGCTCCTATAATTCACCCCTCCACTTT. The chain employs TRBV6-5 and TRBJ1-6; no firm D call. Trimming left V 8 bases short and J 0 bases short, with 11 bases between. Per germline, CDR1 MNHEY and CDR2 SVGAGI. The CDR3 is 15 residues long.

The chain carries TRBV7-2 and TRBJ2-5; no definite D call. The CDR3 runs 13 residues. Germline V lookup: CDR1 SGHTA, CDR2 FQGNSA. Trimming left V 1 base short and J 4 bases short, with 7 bases between. The CDR3 DNA reads TGTGCCAGCAGCTTAGGCGTCCGAGAGACCCAGTACTTC. Its translation: CASSLGVRETQYF.

The J gene is TRBJ1-4, the V gene TRBV4-1; D gene uncertain. Trimming left V 1 base short and J 7 bases short, with 7 bases between. CDR3 length: 13 amino acids. The germline V gene has CDR1 MGHRA and CDR2 YSYEKL. The CDR3 DNA reads as TGCGCCAGCAGCCAAGGACCAGGTGAAAAACTGTTTTTT. Translated, it gives CASSQGPGEKLFF.

This clone appeared a single time. The chain combines TRBV30 with TRBJ2-5, with 10 bases lining up with TRBD2. This CDR3 contains 16 residues. Trimming at V came to 1 base and at J to 5 bases, leaving 10 bases not matched to a gene. In germline, CDR1 is GTSNPN, CDR2 SVGIG (reference sequence). The CDR3 nucleotides are TGTGCCTGGAGTGGGAGCGGGGGGGACCTTTGGGAGACCCAGTACTTC. This sequence encodes CAWSGSGGDLWETQYF.

The rearrangement links TRBV7-6 to TRBJ2-3, with 8 bases aligning to TRBD2. The CDR3 sequence is 16 residues long. Germline CDR1 reads SGHVS; CDR2 reads FNYEAQ. The V gene end was trimmed by 4 bases and the J gene end by 3 bases; junction bases not matched to a gene: 9. The CDR3 nucleotides read TGTGCCAGCAGCTCCACGGCGGGGGGATTAACAGATACGCAGTATTTT. This codes for CASSSTAGGLTDTQYF.

This clone was observed once. The CDR3 bases are TGTGCCAGCAGCCCCCTGGCAGGGGGCTATGGAAACACCATATATTTT. Amino acid sequence: CASSPLAGGYGNTIYF. The chain employs TRBV7-2 and TRBJ1-3, with 8 bases fitting TRBD1. This CDR3 contains 16 residues. Germline loops: CDR1 SGHTA, CDR2 FQGNSA. Trimming removed 5 bases from V and 3 bases from J; junction bases left unmatched: 9.

This clone has a handful of counts. The chain is built from TRBV6-1 and TRBJ1-5, with D unresolved. Trimming removed 4 bases from V and 5 bases from J, with 12 bases in between. This CDR3 has 14 residues. Germline V gene data show CDR1 as MNHNS and CDR2 as SASEGT. CDR3 DNA sequence: TGTGCCAGCAGTGTTACACATGCCGATCAGCCCCAGCATTTT. Translating it yields CASSVTHADQPQHF.

The gene calls are TRBV7-2 and TRBJ2-5; D might be TRBD1 (6 bases). Germline V CDR1 and CDR2: SGHTA, FQGNSA. V gave up 4 bases and J gave up 2 bases, with 11 bases separating them. The CDR3 is made up of 14 amino acids. CDR3 residues: CASSSRRGQETQYF. DNA of the CDR3: TGTGCCAGCAGCTCTCGAAGGGGGCAAGAGACCCAGTACTTC.

The CDR3 nucleotides read TGTGTCGCCCCGAGGGGGGCCAACGTCCTGACTTTC. Translating it yields CVAPRGANVLTF. V usage is TRBV19 and J usage is TRBJ2-6; no definite D call. Germline V gene sequence: CDR1 LNHDA, CDR2 SQIVND (reference sequence). This CDR3 contains 12 residues.

This clone was seen only a few times. V and J are TRBV11-2 and TRBJ1-4; D may be TRBD1 (5 bases). Deletions cut 5 bases from V and 3 bases from J, with 13 bases between. The CDR3 sequence is 15 residues long. CDR1 and CDR2 (germline): SGHAT, FQNNGV. CDR3 in DNA: TGTGCCAGCAGCGTGACAGACGGCGCTAATGAAAAACTGTTTTTT. Translation gives CASSVTDGANEKLFF.